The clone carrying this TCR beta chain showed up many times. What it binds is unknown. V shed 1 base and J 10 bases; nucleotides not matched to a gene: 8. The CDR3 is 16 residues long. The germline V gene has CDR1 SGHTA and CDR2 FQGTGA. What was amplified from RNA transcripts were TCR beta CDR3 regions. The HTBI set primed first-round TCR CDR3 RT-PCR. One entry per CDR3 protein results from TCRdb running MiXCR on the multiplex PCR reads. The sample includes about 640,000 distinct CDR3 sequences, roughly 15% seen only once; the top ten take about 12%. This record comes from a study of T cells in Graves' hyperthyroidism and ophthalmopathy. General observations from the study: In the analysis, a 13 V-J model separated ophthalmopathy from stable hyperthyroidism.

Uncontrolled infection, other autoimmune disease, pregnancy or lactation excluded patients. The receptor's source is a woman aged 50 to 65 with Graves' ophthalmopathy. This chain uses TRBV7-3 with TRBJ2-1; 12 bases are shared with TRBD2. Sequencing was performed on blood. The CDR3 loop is CASSLSGLAGMGEQFF. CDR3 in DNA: TGTGCCAGCAGCTTAAGTGGACTAGCGGGAATGGGGGAGCAGTTCTTC.